These 32 T cell receptor beta chains were sequenced from one sample in a study of blood T cell repertoires in COVID-19. The method was immunoSEQ multiplex PCR; TCRdb's version includes in-frame clones alone and lacks a portion of them. The sample lists about 320,000 clones; roughly nine tenths were seen once. The sequencing input was PBMCs or T cells enriched from blood (not recorded which). The receptor source for this set is a woman aged 25 to 39 who had been exposed to COVID-19.

This clone has only a few counts. The chain links TRBV9 to TRBJ1-6; D not resolved. The CDR3 spans 16 residues. Trimming cost V 0 bases and J 0 bases, with 7 bases left between them. CDR1 SGDLS and CDR2 YYNGEE come from the germline V gene. CDR3 sequence (DNA): TGTGCCAGCAGCGTAGGACTGAGCTCCTATAATTCACCCCTCCACTTT. Translating it yields CASSVGLSSYNSPLHF. Full variable domain (remainder filled in from reference TRBV9 and TRBJ1-6): DSGVTQTPKHLITATGQRVTLRCSPRSGDLSVYWYQQSLDQGLQFLIQYYNGEERAKGNILERFSAQQFPDLHSELNLSSLELGDSALYFCASSVGLSSYNSPLHFGNGTRLTVT.

This clone was seen once. This chain joins TRBV5-1 and TRBJ2-7, with 8 nucleotides matching TRBD1. Germline V gives CDR1 SGHRS, CDR2 YFSETQ. V was clipped by 0 bases and J by 6 bases; unmatched bases: 5. The CDR3 consists of 14 residues. CDR3 residues: CASSLGQGPLEQYF. The CDR3 DNA follows: TGCGCCAGCAGCTTGGGACAGGGGCCCCTCGAGCAGTACTTC.

CDR3 residues: CASSPRGGRQETQYF. CDR3 nucleotide sequence: TGTGCCAGCAGTCCCCGGGGGGGGCGGCAAGAGACCCAGTACTTC. The V gene is TRBV6-5, the J gene TRBJ2-5; TRBD2 matches at 8 bases. The CDR3 is made up of 15 amino acids. Looked up from germline, CDR1 is MNHEY and CDR2 is SVGAGI. V lost 5 bases, J lost 2 bases, and 7 bases stayed unmatched.

The chain is built from TRBV19 and TRBJ1-3; D perhaps matches TRBD1 (5 bases). The CDR3 is 17 residues long. V lost 2 bases and J lost 0, with 14 bases in between. CDR1 and CDR2 (germline): LNHDA, SQIVND (reference sequence). The CDR3, as DNA: TGTGCCAGTAGTATAAGGGGCAGGCGCAACTCTGGAAACACCATATATTTT. It yields the protein CASSIRGRRNSGNTIYF.

The CDR3 DNA is TGTGCCAGTAGTATAGGGGCAGGGATGAACACTGAAGCTTTCTTT. Protein: CASSIGAGMNTEAFF. The chain employs TRBV19 and TRBJ1-1; D might be TRBD1 (5 bases). The CDR3 runs to 15 residues. V lost 1 base, J lost 0 bases, and 9 bases lay in between. Germline loops: CDR1 LNHDA, CDR2 SQIVND (reference sequence).

The genes are TRBV30 and TRBJ2-1; tentatively, D is TRBD2 (6 bases). The CDR3 contains 15 residues. CDR1 is GTSNPN, CDR2 SVGIG, per germline (reference sequence). V gave up 0 bases and J gave up 2 bases, with 11 bases separating them. CDR3 nucleotides: TGTGCCTGGAGTGTAGGTAGCGGACCCTACAATGAGCAGTTCTTC. Amino acid sequence: CAWSVGSGPYNEQFF. Filled out from reference TRBV30 and TRBJ2-1, the complete variable domain reads SQTIHQWPATLVQPVGSPLSLECTVEGTSNPNLYWYRQAAGRGLQLLFYSVGIGQISSEVPQNLSASRPQDRQFILSSKKLLLSDSGFYLCAWSVGSGPYNEQFFGPGTRLTVL.

CDR3 DNA: TGCGCCAGCGCCCTAGGGGACAGGGCCTACGAGCAGTACTTC. Encoded protein: CASALGDRAYEQYF. The chain links TRBV5-1 to TRBJ2-7, with 9 bases fitting TRBD1. The CDR3 has 14 amino acids. Germline values: CDR1 SGHRS, CDR2 YFSETQ. With 7 bases clipped from V and 2 bases from J, the junction kept 7 bases outside the gene matches.

The V call is TRBV6-5, the J call TRBJ1-6, with D perhaps TRBD1 (6 bases). CDR1 and CDR2 from the germline V gene are MNHEY and SVGAGI. Trimming stripped 2 bases from V and 7 bases from J, with 9 bases between. The CDR3 length is 14 residues. This chain's CDR3 is CASSYAGGNSPLHF. CDR3 coding DNA: TGTGCCAGCAGTTACGCGGGGGGCAATTCACCCCTCCACTTT.

The chain combines TRBV5-1 with TRBJ1-1; the D is unclear. Germline lookup yields CDR1 SGHRS and CDR2 YFSETQ. The V end lost 9 bases, the J end lost 6 bases, and 18 bases lay between the germline ends. The CDR3 runs 13 residues. CDR3 residues: CATRGYRTAEAFF. In nucleotides, the CDR3 is TGCGCCACCCGCGGGTACCGAACGGCTGAAGCTTTCTTT.

This chain uses TRBV5-1 with TRBJ2-1; 9 bases are a match to TRBD2. CDR3 length: 15 amino acids. V gave up 2 bases and J gave up 6 bases; unmatched junction bases: 6. Looked up from germline, CDR1 is SGHRS and CDR2 is YFSETQ. The CDR3 loop reads CASSLSSGRTNEQFF. The CDR3 bases are TGCGCCAGCAGCTTAAGTAGCGGGAGAACCAATGAGCAGTTCTTC.

DNA of the CDR3: TGTGCCAGCAGCCAAGGAACCAAACCGTTGACACGGGACTACGAGCAGTACTTC. Amino acid sequence: CASSQGTKPLTRDYEQYF. The chain uses TRBV4-2 and TRBJ2-7; D might be TRBD2 (5 bases). The CDR3 spans 18 residues. Between the trimmed V and J ends, which lost 1 base and 3 bases, there was a span of 22 bases. Germline CDR1 and CDR2: LGHNA and YNFKEQ.

This sequence joins TRBV19 and TRBJ1-1; D is undetermined. Trimming cost V 9 bases and J 1 base, with 9 bases left between them. CDR1 is LNHDA, CDR2 SQIVND, per germline (reference sequence). The CDR3 has 12 amino acids. Here the CDR3 DNA reads TGTGCCAGCCAGCGGGGGAACACTGAAGCTTTCTTT. Its translation is CASQRGNTEAFF.

The chain has TRBV3-1 (or the pseudogene TRBV3-2) and TRBJ2-5; TRBD2 agrees at 10 bases. This CDR3 is built from 17 residues. CDR1 LGHDT and CDR2 YNNKEL come from the germline V gene (reference sequence). J lost 1 base, V lost 4 bases, and 9 bases had no gene match. The CDR3 coding sequence is TGTGCCAGCAGCCCCAAGGCCCTAGCGGGGGCCCAAGAGACCCAGTACTTC. Translated: CASSPKALAGAQETQYF.

The chain recombines TRBV9 with TRBJ1-2, with D hard to call. Germline CDR1 SGDLS, CDR2 YYNGEE. This CDR3 is built from 13 residues. The V gene lost 0 bases and the J gene lost 4 bases, with 7 bases spanning the gap. CDR3 protein: CASSVEQSYGYTF. The CDR3 coding sequence is TGTGCCAGCAGCGTAGAACAGAGCTATGGCTACACCTTC.

The genes are TRBV12-3 or TRBV12-4 and TRBJ2-7; D uncertain. The CDR3 contains 13 residues. Between the trimmed V and J ends, which lost 6 bases and 2 bases, there was a span of 11 bases. CDR3 region: CASRQQNTYEQYF. CDR3 nucleotides: TGTGCCAGCAGGCAACAGAATACCTACGAGCAGTACTTC.

This chain uses TRBV5-5 with TRBJ2-7; D remains unclear. CDR1 is SGHKS, CDR2 YYEKEE, per germline (reference sequence). Trimming stripped 2 bases from V and 1 base from J, with 4 bases between. The CDR3 is 12 residues long. CDR3: CASSFVSYEQYF. As DNA, the CDR3 is TGTGCCAGCAGCTTTGTATCCTACGAGCAGTACTTC.

The chain has TRBV19 and TRBJ1-2, with 7 bases identical to TRBD1. The CDR3 is 18 residues long. V was clipped by 0 bases and J by 5 bases; unmatched bases: 15. From germline, CDR1 is LNHDA and CDR2 SQIVND (reference sequence). CDR3 residues: CASSIDKTRAGDRYGYTF. The CDR3 coding sequence is TGTGCCAGTAGTATAGATAAGACTAGGGCAGGGGACAGATATGGCTACACCTTC.

V gene TRBV29-1 combines with J gene TRBJ1-2; possible D gene TRBD1, 6 bases. The V end lost 3 bases, the J end lost 4 bases, and 27 bases lay between the germline ends. The CDR3 has 18 residues. CDR1 is SQVTM, CDR2 ANQGSEA, per germline. For the CDR3, the DNA is TGCAGCGTTGACCCCGTTGTGGTCAGGGGAGGGTCGAGCTATGGCTACACCTTC. It specifies CSVDPVVVRGGSSYGYTF. Filled out from reference TRBV29-1 and TRBJ1-2, the complete variable domain reads SAVISQKPSRDICQRGTSLTIQCQVDSQVTMMFWYRQQPGQSLTLIATANQGSEATYESGFVIDKFPISRPNLTFSTLTVSNMSPEDSSIYLCSVDPVVVRGGSSYGYTFGSGTRLTVV.

V is TRBV5-8 and J is TRBJ2-5, with 7 bases matching TRBD1. CDR1 SGHTS and CDR2 YDEGEE come from the germline V gene. The CDR3 runs 15 residues. The V gene end was trimmed by 4 bases and the J gene end by 2 bases; junction bases not matched to a gene: 8. The CDR3 DNA is TGTGCCAGCAGCATCGGGACAGCATATCAAGAGACCCAGTACTTC. Its protein is CASSIGTAYQETQYF. Together with reference TRBV5-8 and TRBJ2-5, the CDR3 gives the full variable domain: EAGVTQSPTHLIKTRGQQATLRCSPISGHTSVYWYQQALGLGLQFLLWYDEGEERNRGNFPPRFSGRQFPNYSSELNVNALELEDSALYLCASSIGTAYQETQYFGPGTRLLVL.

The chain employs TRBV30 and TRBJ2-4; D not resolved. CDR1 is GTSNPN, CDR2 SVGIG, per germline (reference sequence). V lost 0 bases, J lost 5 bases, and 5 bases lay in between. CDR3 length equals 12 residues. CDR3 region: CAWSVIENIQYF. CDR3 nucleotide sequence: TGTGCCTGGAGTGTAATCGAAAACATTCAGTACTTC. Filled out from reference TRBV30 and TRBJ2-4, the complete variable domain reads SQTIHQWPATLVQPVGSPLSLECTVEGTSNPNLYWYRQAAGRGLQLLFYSVGIGQISSEVPQNLSASRPQDRQFILSSKKLLLSDSGFYLCAWSVIENIQYFGAGTRLSVL.

The chain is built from TRBV5-1 and TRBJ1-4; the match to TRBD1 covers 7 bases. J was trimmed by 0 bases and V by 0 bases; bases with no gene match: 5. This CDR3 comprises 17 residues. Germline loops: CDR1 SGHRS, CDR2 YFSETQ. DNA for the CDR3: TGCGCCAGCAGCTTGGGCCGCAGGGGGGCAACTAATGAAAAACTGTTTTTT. It codes for CASSLGRRGATNEKLFF.

The chain links TRBV9 to TRBJ1-6; the D gene is possibly TRBD1 (6 bases). Trimming shortened V by 3 bases and J by 3 bases, and 13 bases separated the two germline ends. CDR1 is SGDLS and CDR2 is YYNGEE in the germline V gene. The CDR3 length is 16 residues. The CDR3 sequence is CASSGPGTHYNSPLHF. The CDR3 region has the DNA TGTGCCAGCAGCGGCCCCGGGACACACTATAATTCACCCCTCCACTTT.

The genes are TRBV7-9 and TRBJ1-1, with 7 bases fitting TRBD1. J lost 6 bases, V lost 5 bases, and 12 bases had no gene match. Germline V CDR1 and CDR2: SEHNR, FQNEAQ (reference sequence). This CDR3 has 15 amino acids. CDR3 nucleotide sequence: TGTGCCAGCAGCCTATCACAGGGGTTTAGGGCTGAAGCTTTCTTT. Its translation is CASSLSQGFRAEAFF.

This clone was found once. This same CDR3 is encoded by further DNA sequences in the sample. The gene calls are TRBV7-8 and TRBJ1-2; TRBD1 matches at 10 bases. V gave up 5 bases and J gave up 6 bases; unmatched junction bases: 3. Per the germline V gene, CDR1 is SGHVS and CDR2 is FQNEAQ. There are 13 residues in the CDR3. Here the CDR3 DNA reads TGTGCCAGCAGCCTGGGACAGGGGAATGGCTACACCTTC. Protein product: CASSLGQGNGYTF. Supplemented by reference TRBV7-8 and TRBJ1-2, the full variable domain reads GAGVSQSPRYKVAKRGQDVALRCDPISGHVSLFWYQQALGQGPEFLTYFQNEAQLDKSGLPSDRFFAERPEGSVSTLKIQRTQQEDSAVYLCASSLGQGNGYTFGSGTRLTVV.

The chain recombines TRBV3-1 (or the pseudogene TRBV3-2) with TRBJ1-1; a weak D match, TRBD1 (5 bases). From germline, CDR1 is LGHDT and CDR2 YNNKEL (reference sequence). This CDR3 is built from 15 residues. Trimming took 0 bases from V and 5 from J, leaving 13 bases between them. The CDR3 sequence: CASSQDSWGWTEAFF. In DNA, the CDR3 is TGTGCCAGCAGCCAAGATTCTTGGGGCTGGACTGAAGCTTTCTTT.

The rearrangement links TRBV14 to TRBJ2-3; 10 bases agree with TRBD1. CDR1 is SGHDN, CDR2 FVKESK, per germline. The ends lost 4 bases at V and 4 bases at J; junction bases unmatched: 2. This CDR3 comprises 14 residues. The CDR3 protein is CASSRGQGSDTQYF. CDR3 DNA: TGTGCCAGCAGCCGGGGACAGGGGTCAGATACGCAGTATTTT.

The chain is built from TRBV5-6 and TRBJ1-1; a possible D gene is TRBD1 (6 bases). Germline CDR1 reads SGHDT; CDR2 reads YYEEEE. The V and J ends lost 3 bases and 7 bases respectively, with 10 bases between them. This CDR3 has 12 amino acids. This chain's CDR3 is CASSWDIGEAFF. CDR3 sequence (DNA): TGTGCCAGCAGCTGGGACATCGGTGAAGCTTTCTTT.

The rearrangement joins TRBV7-9 to TRBJ2-1; perhaps TRBD1 as D (6 bases). In germline, CDR1 is SEHNR, CDR2 FQNEAQ (reference sequence). This CDR3 region has 15 residues. V was trimmed by 1 base and J by 3 bases, leaving 10 bases between them. The CDR3 protein is CASSLGGGDYNEQFF. The CDR3, as DNA: TGTGCCAGCAGCTTAGGAGGGGGTGACTACAATGAGCAGTTCTTC.

The chain couples TRBV5-6 to TRBJ2-7, with D possibly being TRBD2 (7 bases). This CDR3 is built from 15 residues. Germline CDR1 is SGHDT and CDR2 is YYEEEE. Trimming stripped 4 bases from V and 0 bases from J, with 14 bases between. The CDR3 DNA is TGTGCCAGCAGCCCGGGGGGCTCAAGCTCCTACGAGCAGTACTTC. Translation gives CASSPGGSSSYEQYF.

V and J are TRBV3-1 (or the pseudogene TRBV3-2) and TRBJ2-5; D not resolved. The germline gives CDR1 LGHDT, CDR2 YNNKEL (reference sequence). Trimming left V 4 bases short and J 7 bases short, with 16 bases between. The CDR3 runs to 14 residues. The CDR3 bases are TGTGCCAGCAGCCTTTCGACGGAGCCACGGACCCAGTACTTC. Protein product: CASSLSTEPRTQYF.

V gene TRBV7-9 combines with J gene TRBJ2-5, with TRBD2 matching 7 bases. CDR1 SEHNR and CDR2 FQNEAQ come from the germline V gene (reference sequence). The CDR3 contains 17 residues. With 5 bases clipped from V and 2 bases from J, the junction kept 14 bases outside the gene matches. This CDR3 is CASSKGREKGLQETQYF. The DNA of the CDR3 is TGTGCCAGCAGCAAAGGTCGTGAAAAGGGACTACAAGAGACCCAGTACTTC.

This chain joins TRBV13 and TRBJ1-2; possible D gene TRBD1, 5 bases. Looked up from germline, CDR1 is PRHDT and CDR2 is FYEKMQ (reference sequence). The CDR3 extends over 12 amino acids. V lost 8 bases to trimming and J lost 8 bases, with 15 bases between them. CDR3: CASAYRDSGYTF. The CDR3 coding sequence is TGTGCCAGCGCATACCGGGACTCAGGCTACACCTTC. Together with reference TRBV13 and TRBJ1-2, the CDR3 gives the full variable domain: AAGVIQSPRHLIKEKRETATLKCYPIPRHDTVYWYQQGPGQDPQFLISFYEKMQSDKGSIPDRFSAQQFSDYHSELNMSSLELGDSALYFCASAYRDSGYTFGSGTRLTVV.